The next 30 T cell receptor beta chains were all read from a single sample in a study. TCRdb passed the 5' RACE reads through MiXCR, listing each CDR3 protein once. The table records over 25,000 distinct CDR3 sequences, roughly 26% of them present only once. The sample comprised naive CD4+ T cells sorted from a lymph node. Subset reported: naive CD4+ T cells, CD4+CD45RA+CD25-. Every receptor here comes from a female donor with breast cancer.

The table lists this clonotype with many counts. This rearrangement joins TRBV20-1 to TRBJ2-1, with TRBD2 matching over 7 bases. This CDR3 is 15 amino acids long. The V segment lost 2 bases and the J segment 0 bases; nucleotides outside the gene matches: 4. Germline-derived CDR1 and CDR2 are DFQATT and SNEGSKA (reference sequence). Here the CDR3 DNA reads TGCAGTGCTAGACCCGGCGGGAGCTCCTACAATGAGCAGTTCTTC. As protein: CSARPGGSSYNEQFF.

A note on this clonotype: The CDR3 ends on some other residue instead of the conserved phenylalanine or tryptophan, so this is likely a read error. The CDR3 spells CASSQSTRLNTEAFL. CDR3 nucleotide sequence: TGTGCCAGCAGCCAATCAACCAGATTGAACACTGAAGCTTTCCTT. The chain employs TRBV4-2 and TRBJ1-1; D unresolved. Germline V lookup: CDR1 LGHNA, CDR2 YNFKEQ. CDR3 length: 15 residues. V lost 2 bases, J lost 0 bases, and 10 bases lay in between.

The chain carries TRBV4-2 and TRBJ2-7, with D possibly matching TRBD1 (6 bases). Germline V gene data show CDR1 as LGHNA and CDR2 as YNFKEQ. Deletions cut 6 bases from V and 3 bases from J, with 12 bases between. This CDR3 contains 13 residues. CDR3 loop: CASSPTGRYEQYF. In DNA, the CDR3 is TGTGCCAGCAGTCCAACAGGGCGCTACGAGCAGTACTTC.

The rearrangement links TRBV12-3 or TRBV12-4 to TRBJ2-7, with 8 bases that match TRBD2. Germline trimming cut 7 bases from V and 4 bases from J; bases unmatched to any gene: 6. CDR3 length: 13 amino acids. The CDR3 DNA reads as TGTGCCAGCACTCTCGGGACTAGTTACGAGCAGTACTTC. This gives the protein CASTLGTSYEQYF.

The chain combines TRBV15 with TRBJ2-7, with D uncertain. Germline V gene lookup returns CDR1 LNHNV and CDR2 YYDKDF (reference sequence). V dropped 1 base and J dropped 1 base, with 5 bases sitting between them. The CDR3 runs to 13 residues. For the CDR3, the DNA is TGTGCCACCAGCAGAGCCAAGTCCTACGAGCAGTACTTC. It translates to CATSRAKSYEQYF. The full variable domain, rest sourced from reference TRBV15 and TRBJ2-7, is DAMVIQNPRYQVTQFGKPVTLSCSQTLNHNVMYWYQQKSSQAPKLLFHYYDKDFNNEADTPDNFQSRRPNTSFCFLDIRSPGLGDTAMYLCATSRAKSYEQYFGPGTRLTVT.

Only a few counts were recorded for this clonotype. One base away lies a much larger clone, so this may be a sequencing read error. The chain uses TRBV29-1 and TRBJ1-1; TRBD1 might be the D (5 bases). CDR3 size: 13 residues. Between the trimmed V and J ends, which lost 5 bases and 3 bases, there was a span of 13 bases. Germline-derived CDR1 and CDR2 are SQVTM and ANQGSEA. This chain's CDR3 is CSVQGRVDTEAFF. The CDR3 DNA follows: TGCAGCGTTCAGGGACGGGTCGACACTGAAGCTTTCTTT.

Worth noting for this clonotype: An end of the junction does not agree with germline; a read error may underlie this. This rearrangement joins TRBV3-1 to TRBJ1-1; D is undetermined. Germline CDR1 LGHDT, CDR2 YNNKEL (reference sequence). The CDR3 length is 15 residues. In DNA form, the CDR3 reads TGTGCCGGCAGCCAAGGTACGACTATGAACACTGAAGCTTTCTTT. Translated, it gives CAGSQGTTMNTEAFF.

The chain carries TRBV12-3 or TRBV12-4 and TRBJ2-5, with 9 bases aligning to TRBD1. The CDR3 sequence is 14 residues long. V was pared by 6 bases and J by 5 bases, with 7 bases of the junction left unmatched. As DNA, the CDR3 is TGTGCCAGCAGCCCGGGACAGGGAGGCGAGACCCAGTACTTC. Protein sequence: CASSPGQGGETQYF.

This sequence joins TRBV28 and TRBJ2-7; D is unclear. Per the germline V gene, CDR1 is MDHEN and CDR2 is SYDVKM. The CDR3 has 13 amino acids. Deletions cut 4 bases from V and 4 bases from J, with 11 bases between. This CDR3 reads CASSWPVSYEQYF. As DNA, the CDR3 is TGTGCCAGCAGTTGGCCCGTTTCTTACGAGCAGTACTTC.

This clonotype was seen only a few times. This chain links TRBV7-6 with TRBJ2-7; D is possibly TRBD1 (5 bases). CDR1 and CDR2 from the germline V gene are SGHVS and FNYEAQ. This CDR3 has 14 residues. V lost 2 bases to trimming and J lost 3 bases, with 11 bases between them. The CDR3 here is CASSLQGSGYEQYF. The CDR3 bases are TGTGCCAGCAGCTTACAGGGTTCGGGCTACGAGCAGTACTTC.

This clonotype rates as medium-sized. The V and J genes are TRBV5-1 and TRBJ1-6; D perhaps matches TRBD1 (5 bases). The CDR3 runs to 15 residues. V lost 0 bases and J lost 7, with 11 bases in between. Germline CDR1 reads SGHRS; CDR2 reads YFSETQ. CDR3 loop: CASSLDGTANSPLHF. CDR3 DNA: TGCGCCAGCAGCTTGGACGGGACGGCAAATTCACCCCTCCACTTT.

Only a few counts were recorded for this clonotype. The chain employs TRBV28 and TRBJ2-1; D remains ambiguous. CDR1 is MDHEN, CDR2 SYDVKM, per germline. Trimming removed 4 bases from V and 6 bases from J, with 13 bases in between. This CDR3 is built from 14 residues. CDR3 loop: CASSSLSGVNEQFF. CDR3 bases: TGTGCCAGCAGTTCTCTCTCTGGGGTCAATGAGCAGTTCTTC.

Notes on this clonotype: The junction shows a germline mismatch at one end, possibly a read error. The rearrangement links TRBV5-1 to TRBJ2-1; 7 bases are shared with TRBD2. Germline values: CDR1 SGHRS, CDR2 YFSETQ. The CDR3 is made up of 15 amino acids. CDR3 coding DNA: TGCGCCGGCAGCTTGGGTTCTAGCGGTACCAATGAGCAGTTCTTC. It translates to CAGSLGSSGTNEQFF.

In its sample, this clonotype ranks as medium-sized (0.01 to 0.1%). This chain links TRBV5-4 with TRBJ2-1; 7 bases are shared with TRBD2. CDR1 SGHNT and CDR2 YYREEE come from the germline V gene (reference sequence). V lost 4 bases and J lost 3; bases outside the gene matches: 7. The CDR3 has 15 residues. The CDR3 DNA is TGTGCCAGCAGCCCTACGGGACTATTCTACAATGAGCAGTTCTTC. This encodes CASSPTGLFYNEQFF.

In this sample, this clonotype turned up a few times. The rearrangement joins TRBV12-3 or TRBV12-4 to TRBJ1-6; TRBD1 matches 9 bases. The CDR3 sequence is 14 residues long. J was trimmed by 9 bases and V by 7 bases; bases with no gene match: 7. CDR3 DNA sequence: TGTGCCAGCAACTTGGGACAGGGTTTTTCACCCCTCCACTTT. This codes for CASNLGQGFSPLHF.

This clonotype was counted many times. The rearrangement uses TRBV6-2 or TRBV6-3 and TRBJ2-1; possibly TRBD2 for D (6 bases). This CDR3 contains 17 residues. With 1 base removed from V and 5 bases from J, the gap between germline ends came to 18 bases. CDR1 is MNHEY and CDR2 is SVGEGT in the germline V gene. CDR3 DNA: TGTGCCAGCAGTTACTATGGGGTTTTAGCGGATAACAATGAGCAGTTCTTC. Protein: CASSYYGVLADNNEQFF.

The rearrangement uses TRBV18 and TRBJ1-1; TRBD1 aligns across 10 bases. This CDR3 region has 14 residues. Germline assignment: CDR1 KGHSH and CDR2 LQKENI. With V trimmed by 5 bases and J by 2 bases, 2 bases remained unmatched. The CDR3 spells CASSGTGVNTEAFF. Written as DNA, the CDR3 is TGTGCCAGCTCAGGGACAGGGGTAAACACTGAAGCTTTCTTT.

The gene calls are TRBV20-1 and TRBJ1-4; the match to TRBD1 covers 7 bases. The CDR3 covers 13 residues. Per germline, CDR1 DFQATT and CDR2 SNEGSKA (reference sequence). Trimming took 6 bases from V and 4 from J; bases not matched to a gene: 5. The CDR3 nucleotides read TGCAGTGCCATGACAGGGAGTAATGAAAAACTGTTTTTT. This gives the protein CSAMTGSNEKLFF.

Within the sample, this clonotype is medium-sized. This rearrangement joins TRBV20-1 to TRBJ2-7; a possible D gene is TRBD1 (5 bases). The CDR3 has 14 residues. Trimming removed 5 bases from V and 2 bases from J, with 16 bases in between. Germline assignment: CDR1 DFQATT and CDR2 SNEGSKA (reference sequence). The CDR3 sequence: CSAPGPVTAYEQYF. Here the CDR3 DNA reads TGCAGTGCTCCAGGGCCCGTTACGGCCTACGAGCAGTACTTC.

There are a few counts of this clonotype. J is TRBJ2-7 and V is TRBV20-1, with D perhaps being TRBD1 or TRBD2 (5 bases each). CDR1 and CDR2 (germline): DFQATT, SNEGSKA (reference sequence). This CDR3 spans 12 amino acids. Trimming removed 8 bases at V and 3 bases at J, with 14 bases between. The CDR3 nucleotides are TGCAGTTCCCGGGACCAGTACTACGAGCAGTACTTC. Its translation: CSSRDQYYEQYF.

This clonotype was found a few times. The J gene is TRBJ1-6, the V gene TRBV5-1, with no clear D. Germline V gives CDR1 SGHRS, CDR2 YFSETQ. The CDR3 is 15 amino acids. The V end lost 1 base, the J end lost 8 bases, and 13 bases lay between the germline ends. CDR3 in DNA: TGCGCCAGCAGCTTGCGGGGTGCGGGCGATTCACCCCTCCACTTT. Amino acids: CASSLRGAGDSPLHF.

As for this clonotype: This may stem from a read error, because a much larger clone lies one nucleotide away. The CDR3 DNA reads TGTGCCAGCAGCCGAGCAAGGGTCGCTGAAGCTTTCTTT. It translates to CASSRARVAEAFF. The chain couples TRBV6-2 or TRBV6-3 to TRBJ1-1; D ambiguous. This CDR3 region has 13 residues. Germline CDR1 and CDR2: MNHEY and SVGEGT. V was shortened by 6 bases and J by 6 bases, with 14 bases between the two germline ends.

This clonotype has only a few counts. V gene TRBV12-3 or TRBV12-4 combines with J gene TRBJ2-7; D gene ambiguous. This CDR3 region has 13 residues. Trimming left V 4 bases short and J 5 bases short, with 12 bases between. CDR3 sequence: CASSSEGSNEQYF. In nucleotides, the CDR3 is TGTGCCAGCAGTTCGGAAGGTAGCAACGAGCAGTACTTC.

This clonotype came up a few times. The chain is built from TRBV29-1 and TRBJ1-5; TRBD1 agrees at 9 bases. J lost 7 bases, V lost 3 bases, and 7 bases had no gene match. CDR1 and CDR2 from the germline V gene are SQVTM and ANQGSEA. The CDR3 runs 14 residues. The CDR3 reads CSVEEQGAGQPQHF. The CDR3 bases are TGCAGCGTTGAGGAACAGGGGGCGGGACAGCCCCAGCATTTT.

This sequence joins TRBV6-1 and TRBJ1-5; D is unclear. This CDR3 spans 14 amino acids. Trimming removed 5 bases from V and 2 bases from J, with 10 bases in between. Germline-derived CDR1 and CDR2 are MNHNS and SASEGT. The CDR3: CASSTREGNQPQHF. DNA for the CDR3: TGTGCCAGCAGTACTAGAGAGGGCAATCAGCCCCAGCATTTT.

The count of this clonotype is one. This chain uses TRBV11-2 with TRBJ1-2; a weak D match, TRBD1 (6 bases). The germline gives CDR1 SGHAT, CDR2 FQNNGV. The CDR3 loop spans 14 amino acids. V gave up 0 bases and J gave up 8 bases, with 13 bases separating them. DNA of the CDR3: TGTGCCAGCAGCTTAGACGGGACACTTTCAGGCTACACCTTC. Translation gives CASSLDGTLSGYTF.

The chain joins TRBV5-1 to TRBJ2-1, with D possibly being TRBD1 or TRBD2 (5 bases each). This CDR3 has 12 amino acids. Trimming removed 4 bases at V and 9 bases at J, with 11 bases between. Looked up from germline, CDR1 is SGHRS and CDR2 is YFSETQ. CDR3 DNA: TGCGCCAGCAGCCCCCGTGGGGGTGAGCAGTTCTTC. Translation: CASSPRGGEQFF.

The chain has TRBV5-4 and TRBJ2-7; D might be TRBD2 (5 bases). The V and J ends lost 2 bases and 0 bases respectively, with 9 bases between them. Looked up from germline, CDR1 is SGHNT and CDR2 is YYREEE (reference sequence). The CDR3 totals 14 residues. CDR3 amino acids: CASSFGSGSYEQYF. The CDR3 region has the DNA TGTGCCAGCAGCTTCGGCAGCGGCTCCTACGAGCAGTACTTC.

The count of this clonotype is one. V usage is TRBV12-3 or TRBV12-4 and J usage is TRBJ2-2, with unresolved D. This CDR3 contains 13 residues. The V end lost 3 bases, the J end lost 4 bases, and 6 bases lay between the germline ends. This CDR3 is CASSFSLTGELFF. The CDR3 DNA is TGTGCCAGCAGTTTTAGCCTCACCGGGGAGCTGTTTTTT.

The V gene is TRBV29-1, the J gene TRBJ1-1; 9 bases line up with TRBD1. With 3 bases clipped from V and 6 bases from J, the junction kept 5 bases outside the gene matches. The germline V gene encodes CDR1 SQVTM and CDR2 ANQGSEA. The length of the CDR3 is 13 residues. CDR3 sequence (DNA): TGCAGCGTTGATCGACAGGGGGACCCTGAAGCTTTCTTT. It specifies CSVDRQGDPEAFF.